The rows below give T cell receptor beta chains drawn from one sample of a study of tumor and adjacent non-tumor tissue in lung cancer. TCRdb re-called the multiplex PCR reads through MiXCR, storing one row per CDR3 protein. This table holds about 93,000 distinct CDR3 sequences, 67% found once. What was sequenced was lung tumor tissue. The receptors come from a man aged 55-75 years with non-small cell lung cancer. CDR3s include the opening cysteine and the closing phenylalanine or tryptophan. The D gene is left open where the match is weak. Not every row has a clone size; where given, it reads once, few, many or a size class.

CDR3aa: CGVVRETNQPQHF; CDR3nt: TGCGGCGTTGTTCGAGAGACAAATCAGCCCCAGCATTTT; j_gene: TRBJ1-5; v_gene: TRBV29-1; abundance: once; d_gene: -
CDR3aa: CASCPRVGATDTQYF; CDR3nt: TGCGCCAGCTGCCCCCGGGTAGGGGCTACAGATACACAGTATTTT; j_gene: TRBJ2-3; v_gene: TRBV4-3; abundance: once; d_gene: -
CDR3aa: CSASGQKRPYEHYF; CDR3nt: TGCAGTGCTAGCGGCCAGAAACGGCCCTACGAGCATTACTTC; j_gene: TRBJ2-7; v_gene: TRBV20-1; abundance: -; d_gene: -
CDR3aa: CSVEVTRGKETQYF; CDR3nt: TGCAGCGTTGAAGTGACACGGGGCAAAGAGACCCAGTACTTC; j_gene: TRBJ2-5; v_gene: TRBV29-1; abundance: many; d_gene: -
CDR3aa: CVSSQGLASQGKEKLFF; CDR3nt: TGCGTTAGCAGCCAAGGTCTGGCTTCACAGGGGAAAGAAAAACTGTTTTTT; j_gene: TRBJ1-4; v_gene: TRBV4-1; abundance: -; d_gene: TRBD1
CDR3aa: CASSIGPQGHRNQPQHF; CDR3nt: TGTGCCAGTAGTATAGGCCCTCAGGGGCATAGAAATCAGCCCCAGCATTTT; j_gene: TRBJ1-5; v_gene: TRBV19; abundance: once; d_gene: -
CDR3aa: CASSVSGTSGMGSEQLF; CDR3nt: TGTGCCAGCAGCGTGTCCGGGACTAGCGGGATGGGTTCCGAGCAGTTATTC; j_gene: TRBJ2-1; v_gene: TRBV4-2; abundance: -; d_gene: TRBD2
CDR3aa: CIITQGKASPLHF; CDR3nt: TGTATCATCACACAGGGAAAGGCATCACCCCTCCACTTT; j_gene: TRBJ1-6; v_gene: TRBV10-3; abundance: -; d_gene: -
CDR3aa: CASSNEREPNFF; CDR3nt: TGTGCCAGCAGCAACGAGCGGGAGCCGAATTTCTTC; j_gene: TRBJ2-1; v_gene: TRBV11-1; abundance: -; d_gene: TRBD2
CDR3aa: CNIEDQQGTGYTF; CDR3nt: TGCAACATTGAAGATCAACAGGGTACCGGCTACACCTTC; j_gene: TRBJ1-2; v_gene: TRBV29-1; abundance: -; d_gene: -
CDR3aa: CASCPWTASKGLHF; CDR3nt: TGCGCCAGCTGTCCGTGGACAGCCTCAAAAGGCCTCCACTTT; j_gene: TRBJ1-6; v_gene: TRBV4-1; abundance: once; d_gene: -
CDR3aa: CASSQDHFQETQYF; CDR3nt: TGCGCCAGCAGCCAAGACCACTTCCAAGAGACCCAGTACTTC; j_gene: TRBJ2-5; v_gene: TRBV4-3; abundance: once; d_gene: -
CDR3aa: CASTLAGILSDTQYF; CDR3nt: TGTGCCAGCACCTTGGCCGGGATACTGTCGGATACGCAGTATTTT; j_gene: TRBJ2-3; v_gene: TRBV11-1; abundance: -; d_gene: -
CDR3aa: CASSHIEREFF; CDR3nt: TGTGCCAGCAGCCATATTGAGAGGGAGTTCTTC; j_gene: TRBJ2-1; v_gene: TRBV7-9; abundance: few; d_gene: -
CDR3aa: CASSCVGELFF; CDR3nt: TGTGCCAGCAGCTGTGTAGGGGAGCTGTTTTTT; j_gene: TRBJ2-2; v_gene: TRBV6-1; abundance: -; d_gene: -
CDR3aa: CASNERPYEQYF; CDR3nt: TGTGCTAGCAATGAAAGACCCTACGAGCAGTACTTC; j_gene: TRBJ2-7; v_gene: TRBV2; abundance: -; d_gene: -
CDR3aa: CANSFISGTQYF; CDR3nt: TGCGCCAACAGTTTTATTAGCGGTACGCAGTATTTT; j_gene: TRBJ2-3; v_gene: TRBV5-1; abundance: -; d_gene: -
CDR3aa: CAGSVQDTGELFF; CDR3nt: TGTGCCGGCAGCGTACAAGACACCGGGGAGCTGTTTTTT; j_gene: TRBJ2-2; v_gene: TRBV7-9; abundance: -; d_gene: -
CDR3aa: CASRTISGRARSTYEQFF; CDR3nt: TGTGCCAGCAGGACCATTAGCGGGAGGGCCCGATCTACTTATGAACAGTTCTTC; j_gene: TRBJ2-1; v_gene: TRBV11-2; abundance: -; d_gene: TRBD2
CDR3aa: CANSALMRRGVGYTF; CDR3nt: TGTGCCAACAGCGCCTTAATGCGGAGAGGGGTTGGCTACACCTTC; j_gene: TRBJ1-2; v_gene: TRBV6-1; abundance: -; d_gene: -
CDR3aa: CASSPYSAAGDNERFF; CDR3nt: TGTGCCAGCAGCCCATACTCGGCAGCGGGGGACAATGAGCGGTTCTTC; j_gene: TRBJ2-1; v_gene: TRBV11-3; abundance: once; d_gene: TRBD2
CDR3aa: CASSQTRDRDSLLHF; CDR3nt: TGTGCCAGCAGCCAAACCCGGGACAGGGATTCACTCCTCCACTTC; j_gene: TRBJ1-6; v_gene: TRBV4-2; abundance: once; d_gene: TRBD1
CDR3aa: CASSLGGQGGYTF; CDR3nt: TGTGCCAGCAGTTTGGGAGGACAGGGAGGCTACACCTTC; j_gene: TRBJ1-2; v_gene: TRBV28; abundance: medium-sized; d_gene: TRBD1
CDR3aa: CASRGIDRTLVKGYGYTF; CDR3nt: TGTGCCAGCAGGGGGATCGACAGGACACTCGTTAAGGGCTATGGCTACACCTTC; j_gene: TRBJ1-2; v_gene: TRBV6-1; abundance: -; d_gene: -
CDR3aa: CSARVGGGGYNEQLF; CDR3nt: TGCAGTGCTAGAGTTGGGGGAGGAGGTTACAATGAGCAGCTCTTC; j_gene: TRBJ2-1; v_gene: TRBV20-1; abundance: -; d_gene: -
CDR3aa: CASSEFRVRDNQPKHF; CDR3nt: TGCGCCAGCAGTGAGTTCAGGGTCCGAGACAATCAGCCCAAACATTTT; j_gene: TRBJ1-5; v_gene: TRBV10-2; abundance: once; d_gene: -
CDR3aa: CSVTTASQTQYF; CDR3nt: TGCAGCGTGACGACAGCTTCGCAGACCCAGTACTTC; j_gene: TRBJ2-5; v_gene: TRBV29-1; abundance: few; d_gene: -
CDR3aa: CASSYSVLRGLPPHNEQFF; CDR3nt: TGTGCCAGTAGTTACTCGGTGTTGCGTGGACTGCCCCCGCACAATGAGCAGTTCTTC; j_gene: TRBJ2-1; v_gene: TRBV6-2/TRBV6-3; abundance: -; d_gene: -
CDR3aa: CASSSGDRGLSTNEKLFF; CDR3nt: TGTGCCAGCAGTTCAGGGGACAGGGGGCTATCAACTAATGAAAAACTGTTTTTT; j_gene: TRBJ1-4; v_gene: TRBV28; abundance: -; d_gene: TRBD1
CDR3aa: CTSSMSGGRVTEAFF; CDR3nt: TGTACCAGCAGTATGTCCGGAGGGAGGGTCACTGAAGCTTTCTTT; j_gene: TRBJ1-1; v_gene: TRBV6-5; abundance: -; d_gene: -
CDR3aa: CASSGLAGLYEQYF; CDR3nt: TGTGCCAGCAGTGGACTAGCGGGGCTCTACGAGCAGTACTTC; j_gene: TRBJ2-7; v_gene: TRBV6-1; abundance: many; d_gene: TRBD2
CDR3aa: CSVKDRLGTYEQYF; CDR3nt: TGCAGCGTTAAGGACAGGTTGGGCACCTACGAGCAGTACTTC; j_gene: TRBJ2-7; v_gene: TRBV29-1; abundance: once; d_gene: TRBD1
CDR3aa: CASTLRREVRENEQFF; CDR3nt: TGCGCCAGCACCCTACGGCGGGAGGTTCGGGAGAATGAGCAGTTCTTC; j_gene: TRBJ2-1; v_gene: TRBV4-1; abundance: -; d_gene: TRBD2
CDR3aa: CASSGSGGYGYTF; CDR3nt: TGTGCCAGCAGTGGAAGTGGAGGCTATGGCTACACCTTC; j_gene: TRBJ1-2; v_gene: TRBV6-2/TRBV6-3; abundance: -; d_gene: -
CDR3aa: CASSSVLGQGSYQQYF; CDR3nt: TGTGCCAGTAGCTCAGTCCTCGGACAGGGGAGCTACCAGCAGTACTTC; j_gene: TRBJ2-7; v_gene: TRBV11-2; abundance: -; d_gene: TRBD1
CDR3aa: CASSSPTGWATDTQYF; CDR3nt: TGTGCCAGCAGTTCGCCCACGGGGTGGGCCACAGATACGCAGTATTTT; j_gene: TRBJ2-3; v_gene: TRBV6-2/TRBV6-3; abundance: once; d_gene: -
CDR3aa: CASSFVAGTDTQYF; CDR3nt: TGTGCCAGCAGTTTCGTGGCGGGCACAGATACGCAGTATTTT; j_gene: TRBJ2-3; v_gene: TRBV28; abundance: -; d_gene: -
CDR3aa: CASSQVRAGGHTDTQYF; CDR3nt: TGCGCCAGCAGCCAAGTGAGGGCGGGAGGGCATACGGATACGCAGTATTTT; j_gene: TRBJ2-3; v_gene: TRBV4-1; abundance: once; d_gene: TRBD2
CDR3aa: CIVEAGTASYEQYF; CDR3nt: TGCATCGTTGAGGCCGGGACAGCCTCCTACGAGCAATACTTC; j_gene: TRBJ2-7; v_gene: TRBV29-1; abundance: -; d_gene: TRBD1
CDR3aa: CASSFAIGTSAHNEQFF; CDR3nt: TGTGCCAGCAGTTTTGCCATCGGGACTAGCGCGCACAATGAGCAGTTCTTC; j_gene: TRBJ2-1; v_gene: TRBV12-3/TRBV12-4; abundance: -; d_gene: TRBD2
CDR3aa: CASSLDDRGDTDMQYF; CDR3nt: TGTGCCAGCAGCTTAGACGACCGAGGGGATACAGATATGCAGTATTTT; j_gene: TRBJ2-3; v_gene: TRBV11-2; abundance: -; d_gene: -
CDR3aa: CASSSQWANTEAFF; CDR3nt: TGTGCCAGCAGCTCCCAGTGGGCGAACACTGAAGCTTTCTTT; j_gene: TRBJ1-1; v_gene: TRBV7-9; abundance: few; d_gene: -